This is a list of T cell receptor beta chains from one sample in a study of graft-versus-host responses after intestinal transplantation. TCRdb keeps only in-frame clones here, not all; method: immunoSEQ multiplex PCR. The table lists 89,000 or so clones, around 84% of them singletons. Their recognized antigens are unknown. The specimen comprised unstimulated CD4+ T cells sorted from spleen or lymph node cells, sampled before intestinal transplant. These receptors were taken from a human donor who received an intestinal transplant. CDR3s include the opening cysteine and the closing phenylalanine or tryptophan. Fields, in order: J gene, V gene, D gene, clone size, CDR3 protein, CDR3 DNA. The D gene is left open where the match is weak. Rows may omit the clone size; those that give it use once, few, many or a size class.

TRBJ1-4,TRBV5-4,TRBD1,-,CASSTQTGGNEKLFF,TGTGCCAGCAGCACCCAGACAGGGGGAAATGAAAAACTGTTTTTT
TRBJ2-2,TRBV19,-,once,CASSIREPNTGELFF,TGTGCCAGTAGTATCAGGGAACCGAACACCGGGGAGCTGTTTTTT
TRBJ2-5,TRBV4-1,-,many,CASSQARSEAQYF,TGCGCCAGCAGCCAAGCTAGATCAGAGGCCCAGTACTTC
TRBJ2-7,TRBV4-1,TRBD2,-,CASSQVAGGNAYEQYF,TGCGCCAGCAGCCAGGTAGCGGGGGGAAACGCCTACGAGCAGTACTTC
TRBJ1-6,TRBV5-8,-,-,CASSLHRNSPLHF,TGTGCCAGCAGCTTGCACAGAAATTCACCCCTCCACTTT
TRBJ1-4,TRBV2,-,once,CASSYTATNEKLFF,TGTGCCAGCAGTTACACCGCAACTAATGAAAAACTGTTTTTT
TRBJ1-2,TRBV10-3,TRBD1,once,CAISPGGRGYTF,TGTGCCATCTCCCCAGGGGGGCGTGGCTACACCTTC
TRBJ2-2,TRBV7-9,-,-,CASSSWAGSNTGELFF,TGTGCCAGCAGCTCGTGGGCGGGATCGAACACCGGGGAGCTGTTTTTT
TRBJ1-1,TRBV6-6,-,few,CASSRTDLEAFF,TGTGCCAGCAGCCGAACAGATCTTGAAGCTTTCTTT
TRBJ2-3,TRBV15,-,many,CATSRGLYTDTQYF,TGTGCCACCAGCAGGGGACTTTACACAGATACGCAGTATTTT
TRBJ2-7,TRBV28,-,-,CASSPRVVHEQYF,TGTGCCAGCAGCCCGAGGGTAGTGCACGAGCAGTACTTC
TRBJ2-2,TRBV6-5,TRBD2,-,CASSYPGGPNTGELFF,TGTGCCAGCAGTTACCCGGGGGGGCCGAACACCGGGGAGCTGTTTTTT
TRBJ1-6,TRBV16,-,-,CASSPRRWPYNSPLHF,TGTGCCAGCAGCCCGAGGAGGTGGCCTTATAATTCACCCCTCCACTTT
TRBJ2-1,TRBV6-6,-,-,CASTLRESGNEQFF,TGTGCCAGCACCCTTAGGGAGTCGGGCAATGAGCAGTTCTTC
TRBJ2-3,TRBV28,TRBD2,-,CASSPSGGPADTQYF,TGTGCCAGCAGCCCTAGCGGGGGCCCCGCCGATACGCAGTATTTT
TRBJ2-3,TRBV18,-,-,CASSPSDTQYF,TGTGCCAGCTCACCATCGGATACGCAGTATTTT
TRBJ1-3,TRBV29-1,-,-,CSVVTRQANTIYF,TGCAGCGTGGTAACACGACAGGCAAACACCATATATTTT
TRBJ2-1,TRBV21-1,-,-,CASLFSSYNEQFF,TGTGCCAGCTTGTTTAGCTCCTACAATGAGCAGTTCTTC
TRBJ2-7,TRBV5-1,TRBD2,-,CASSLFPGGGEQYF,TGCGCCAGCAGCTTGTTTCCGGGAGGCGGGGAGCAGTACTTC
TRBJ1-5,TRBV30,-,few,CAWSANSRSQPQHF,TGTGCCTGGAGTGCGAACTCCCGGAGTCAGCCCCAGCATTTT
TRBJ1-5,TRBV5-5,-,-,CASSWGRGQPQHF,TGTGCCAGCAGCTGGGGGCGTGGTCAGCCCCAGCATTTT
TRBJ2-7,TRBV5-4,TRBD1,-,CASSSGQGNYEQYF,TGTGCCAGCAGCTCGGGACAGGGCAACTACGAGCAGTACTTC
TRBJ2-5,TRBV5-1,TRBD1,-,CASSYRGEQETQYF,TGCGCCAGCAGTTACAGGGGAGAGCAAGAGACCCAGTACTTC
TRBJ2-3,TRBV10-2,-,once,CASSDWRTSTDTQYF,TGCGCCAGCAGTGACTGGCGGACTAGCACAGATACGCAGTATTTT
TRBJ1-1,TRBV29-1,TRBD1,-,CSADRGRGTEAFF,TGCAGCGCTGACAGGGGGCGAGGTACTGAAGCTTTCTTT
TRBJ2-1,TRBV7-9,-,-,CASSWGPPGSFINEQFF,TGTGCCAGCAGTTGGGGTCCGCCAGGGTCCTTCATTAATGAGCAGTTCTTC
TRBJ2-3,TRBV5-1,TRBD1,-,CASSQLGQTDTQYF,TGCGCCAGCAGCCAACTGGGACAGACAGATACGCAGTATTTT
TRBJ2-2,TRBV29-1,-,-,CSVPTGELFF,TGCAGCGTTCCGACCGGGGAGCTGTTTTTT
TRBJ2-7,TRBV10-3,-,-,CAISGPRVGTYEQYF,TGTGCCATCAGTGGACCCAGGGTGGGCACCTACGAGCAGTACTTC
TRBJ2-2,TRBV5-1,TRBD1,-,CASSLTGGGTGELFF,TGCGCCAGCAGCTTGACAGGGGGCGGGACCGGGGAGCTGTTTTTT
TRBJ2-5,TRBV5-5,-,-,CASRADPKETQYF,TGTGCCAGCAGGGCGGATCCTAAAGAGACCCAGTACTTC
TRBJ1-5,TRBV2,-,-,CASSEVHAGSWGQPQHF,TGTGCCAGCAGTGAGGTACACGCGGGGTCTTGGGGTCAGCCCCAGCATTTT
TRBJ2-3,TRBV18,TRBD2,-,CASSPTAGTSGSGTDTQYF,TGTGCCAGCTCACCCACCGCCGGGACTAGCGGGAGTGGGACAGATACGCAGTATTTT
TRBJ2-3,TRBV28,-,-,CASSFGGGSTDTQYF,TGTGCCAGCAGTTTTGGGGGAGGCAGCACAGATACGCAGTATTTT
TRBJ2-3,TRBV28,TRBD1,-,CAARQGWSTDTQYF,TGTGCCGCGAGACAGGGGTGGAGCACAGATACGCAGTATTTT
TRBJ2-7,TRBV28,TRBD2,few,CASRNTGTSGGATYEQYF,TGTGCCAGCAGGAACACCGGGACTAGCGGGGGGGCTACTTACGAGCAGTACTTC